These T cell receptor beta chains were read from a single sample in a study of T cells after posttransplantation cyclophosphamide. The protocol was immunoSEQ multiplex PCR, while the TCRdb copy is restricted to in-frame clones and leaves out a portion. This sample yields tens of thousands of clones, of which 73% are seen a single time; more than 0.55% belongs to the top ten. Sample: memory CD4+ T cells sorted from PBMCs. Receptors were obtained from a woman aged 60 to 75 in good health, CMV-negative, and a related stem cell transplant donor. CDR3s include the opening cysteine and the closing phenylalanine or tryptophan. The D gene is left open where the match is weak. Rows may omit the clone size; those that give it use once, few, many or a size class.

DNA	CDR3	D	V	size	J
TGCGCCAGCAGCCATTCACAGGACCTGAACACCGGGGAGCTGTTTTTT	CASSHSQDLNTGELFF	.	TRBV5-1	few	TRBJ2-2
TGTGCCAGCAGTCCACAAGGGGGACAGTACTACGAGCAGTACTTC	CASSPQGGQYYEQYF	TRBD1	TRBV2	few	TRBJ2-7
TGTGCCAGCAGTCGGCCGGGACAGGGTTTCCATGAGCAGTTCTTC	CASSRPGQGFHEQFF	TRBD1	TRBV11-3	.	TRBJ2-1
TGCGCCAGTCACAGGGGGGACCAAGAGACCCAGTACTTC	CASHRGDQETQYF	TRBD1	TRBV5-1	.	TRBJ2-5
TGTGCCAGCAGCTTGGAGGGGACAGGGTTTGAAAAACTGTTTTTT	CASSLEGTGFEKLFF	TRBD1	TRBV5-8	.	TRBJ1-4
TGTGCCAGCAGTTCCGGGACAGGGAACGAGCAGTACTTC	CASSSGTGNEQYF	TRBD1	TRBV2	.	TRBJ2-7
TGTGCCATCAGTGAGTCATCAGGGGGAGCTTTCTTT	CAISESSGGAFF	TRBD1	TRBV10-3	.	TRBJ1-1
TGTGCCACCATGGGGACAGGAAATTTCGCAGATACGCAGTATTTT	CATMGTGNFADTQYF	TRBD1	TRBV6-1	few	TRBJ2-3
TGTGCCAGCAGTCCGGGGGTCTACGAGCAGTACTTC	CASSPGVYEQYF	.	TRBV6-6	.	TRBJ2-7
TGTGCCAGCAGCTTGGAAGGGGTAGCTAGCGGGTGGTTGTCCTACAATGAGCAGTTCTTC	CASSLEGVASGWLSYNEQFF	TRBD2	TRBV5-4	.	TRBJ2-1
TGTGCCAGCAGGTCTGACAGGGCTCAGGGCACAGATACGCAGTATTTT	CASRSDRAQGTDTQYF	TRBD1	TRBV28	once	TRBJ2-3
TGTGCCAGCAGCCAAGATCGTTGGGGCAACGAGCAGTACTTC	CASSQDRWGNEQYF	.	TRBV4-2	.	TRBJ2-7
TGTGCCAGCAGCGTAGATACAGGTGGGGGGACGCAGTATTTT	CASSVDTGGGTQYF	.	TRBV9	.	TRBJ2-3
TGTGCCAGCAGTTACCGGGAATCACCCCTCCACTTT	CASSYRESPLHF	.	TRBV6-5	few	TRBJ1-6
TGCGCCAGCAGCCTCCTGGGACTAGAGTCCAATGAGCAGTTCTTC	CASSLLGLESNEQFF	TRBD2	TRBV10-2	.	TRBJ2-1
TGTGCCAGCAGTATACCGACAGGGCGAAGGGGCAATGAGCAGTTCTTC	CASSIPTGRRGNEQFF	TRBD1	TRBV28	medium-sized	TRBJ2-1
TGCGCCAGCAGCCAAGACACAGGGGTGAACACTGAAGCTTTCTTT	CASSQDTGVNTEAFF	TRBD1	TRBV4-3	.	TRBJ1-1
TGTGCCAGCAGCTTGGTTCCGGGTTCGGGCACTGAAGCTTTCTTT	CASSLVPGSGTEAFF	.	TRBV5-6	.	TRBJ1-1
TGTGCCTGGAACACCAGGGGAGGGACTAATGAAAAACTGTTTTTT	CAWNTRGGTNEKLFF	.	TRBV30	.	TRBJ1-4
TGTGCCAGCAGTAGGGGGGACAGCAGCGAGCAGTACTTC	CASSRGDSSEQYF	.	TRBV5-5	.	TRBJ2-7
TGTGCCAGCAGCCCCTTTATGAGACCCCTCCACTTT	CASSPFMRPLHF	.	TRBV28	once	TRBJ1-6
TGTGCCAGCAGCCAGAATGCCGGGACAGGGGTAACCGAGCAGTACTTC	CASSQNAGTGVTEQYF	TRBD1	TRBV9	.	TRBJ2-7
TGTGCCAGCAGCCGTTACTCTGGAAACACCATATATTTT	CASSRYSGNTIYF	.	TRBV28	few	TRBJ1-3
TGTGCCTGGAGTAGATCCGGGACAGGGCTCCTAGGCTACACCTTC	CAWSRSGTGLLGYTF	TRBD1	TRBV30	once	TRBJ1-2
TGTGCCAGCAGTGCCCCGGGACTAGCGGGGAATGAGCAGTTCTTC	CASSAPGLAGNEQFF	TRBD2	TRBV27	.	TRBJ2-1
TGTGCCAGCAGTATAACTCTGAACACTGAAGCTTTCTTT	CASSITLNTEAFF	.	TRBV7-2	.	TRBJ1-1
TGCGCCAGCAGCTCCTCGAGCGGGAGGACAGATACGCAGTATTTT	CASSSSSGRTDTQYF	TRBD2	TRBV4-1	few	TRBJ2-3
TGTGCCTGGAGTGGGACAGGGGAAATTCAGCCCCAGCATTTT	CAWSGTGEIQPQHF	TRBD1	TRBV30	.	TRBJ1-5
TGTGCCAGCAGCTCTAACAGGGCAGCGGATTACAATGAGCAGTTCTTC	CASSSNRAADYNEQFF	.	TRBV4-2	.	TRBJ2-1
TGTGCCAGCAGTTACTCCCGTTTTAACACAGATACGCAGTATTTT	CASSYSRFNTDTQYF	.	TRBV6-5	once	TRBJ2-3
TGCGCCAGCAATCCCAGTAGCACAGATACGCAGTATTTT	CASNPSSTDTQYF	.	TRBV10-2	.	TRBJ2-3
TGTGCCAGCAGCAAGCCGGGACAAGGGGGTGAAAAACTGTTTTTT	CASSKPGQGGEKLFF	.	TRBV7-2	few	TRBJ1-4
TGTGCCAGCAGCGTAGGTTTGCAGGGGGCGAACATTCAGTACTTC	CASSVGLQGANIQYF	TRBD1	TRBV9	medium-sized	TRBJ2-4
TGTGCCAGCAGCTCCACTCGACTAGCGGGGGGTCTGAACACCGGGGAGCTGTTTTTT	CASSSTRLAGGLNTGELFF	TRBD2	TRBV5-6	few	TRBJ2-2
TGTGCCAGCGGGCAGGGACTCGAGCAGTACTTC	CASGQGLEQYF	.	TRBV6-6	.	TRBJ2-7
TGTGCCAGCAGTCTCTACAGGGATGGCTACACCTTC	CASSLYRDGYTF	.	TRBV28	.	TRBJ1-2
TGTGCCAGCACCGGGACTAGTGTGGCGCAGTATTTT	CASTGTSVAQYF	TRBD2	TRBV6-6	few	TRBJ2-3
TGTGCCAGTAGTACCCAGACAGCCTTGGGCGAGCAGTACTTC	CASSTQTALGEQYF	.	TRBV19	.	TRBJ2-7
TGTGCCAGCAGTGAAACCGGGAGAGGCAATCAGCCCCAGCATTTT	CASSETGRGNQPQHF	.	TRBV6-1	.	TRBJ1-5
TGCGCCAGCAGTCAATCGATCCAGACCTACGAGCAGTACTTC	CASSQSIQTYEQYF	.	TRBV23-1	.	TRBJ2-7
TGCGCCAGCAGCGCTGGACTACGAAACGGGGAGACCCAGTACTTC	CASSAGLRNGETQYF	.	TRBV5-1	few	TRBJ2-5
TGTGCCAGCACCGGAGGGGGGGTGGGAGATACGCAGTATTTT	CASTGGGVGDTQYF	.	TRBV6-5	.	TRBJ2-3
TGCGCCAGCAGCTTGGAAGAGAGCACTGAAGCTTTCTTT	CASSLEESTEAFF	.	TRBV5-1	.	TRBJ1-1
TGTGCCAGCAGCTCTTACTTTAGTCGCCCCAATGAGCAGTTCTTC	CASSSYFSRPNEQFF	.	TRBV11-3	.	TRBJ2-1
TGCGGGAGGGGGGGACAGGAAATTTCACCCCTCCACTTT	CGRGGQEISPLHF	TRBD1	TRBV5-1	once	TRBJ1-6
TGTGCCAGCAGTTCCGGACAGGGGACATACGAGCAGTACTTC	CASSSGQGTYEQYF	TRBD1	TRBV28	.	TRBJ2-7
TGTGCGACAAGGGACAACTTGGGCAACGAGCAGTACTTC	CATRDNLGNEQYF	.	TRBV6-5	medium-sized	TRBJ2-7
TGCGCCAGCAGCCATGCGTGGGACAGGGGGCTTCGGAACACTGAAGCTTTCTTT	CASSHAWDRGLRNTEAFF	TRBD1	TRBV4-1	once	TRBJ1-1
TGTGCCAGCAGCCTTAGGACAGGGGGAAATGAAAAACTGTTTTTT	CASSLRTGGNEKLFF	TRBD1	TRBV5-6	.	TRBJ1-4
TGTGCCAGCAGCCGTGCGGCAGGGGGCTCCTACGAGCAGTACTTC	CASSRAAGGSYEQYF	TRBD1	TRBV28	.	TRBJ2-7
TGTGCCAGCAGCTTATTCAAACTAGCGGGGGGGCGGTCCACAGATACGCAGTATTTT	CASSLFKLAGGRSTDTQYF	TRBD2	TRBV7-9	.	TRBJ2-3
TGTGCCAGCAGCTTGGGCTACCCGGGCACAGATACGCAGTATTTT	CASSLGYPGTDTQYF	.	TRBV5-8	.	TRBJ2-3
TGCGCCAGCAGCCAGAAGGGGCAAGGGTCCTACAATGAGCAGTTCTTC	CASSQKGQGSYNEQFF	.	TRBV5-1	.	TRBJ2-1
TGTGCCAGCAGTTACGCGGGACAGAGAAGGGAGCAGTACTTC	CASSYAGQRREQYF	.	TRBV6-6	.	TRBJ2-7
TGTGCCAGCAGCTTAGGACAGTATAGCAATCAGCCCCAGCATTTT	CASSLGQYSNQPQHF	.	TRBV7-8	.	TRBJ1-5